The present T cell receptor beta chain was sequenced within a study of shared clonotypes between healthy human individuals. The CDR3 loop spans 14 amino acids. Germline V lookup: CDR1 LNHDA, CDR2 SQIVND (reference sequence). The ends were cut back, 5 bases at V and 8 bases at J, with 15 bases in the middle. Method: immunoSEQ multiplex PCR; TCRdb's copy keeps in-frame clones and lacks some. The repertoire holds about 490,000 clones, with about 82% as singletons. This chain uses TRBV19 with TRBJ1-4; D is undetermined. Sequenced: PBMCs. This sequence was found in a woman in her thirties or forties in good health. Some clones in this sample may be carry-over from other donors' samples. CDR3 bases: TGTGCCAGTAGTTCCCCTCCTACAGAGGAAAAACTGTTTTTT. This gives the protein CASSSPPTEEKLFF.